This T cell receptor (beta chain) stems from a study of T cells after yellow fever vaccination. CDR3 length equals 13 residues. V was trimmed by 1 base and J by 3 bases, leaving 9 bases between them. Germline CDR1 and CDR2: DFQATT and SNEGSKA (reference sequence). Broader study findings: Although most clonotypes did not, a small share appeared in both CD4 and CD8 compartments. Weaker overall was a secondary response that nonetheless peaked faster, on day 5 versus 15.

As TCR cDNA was made by 5'RACE template switching, a universal primer site and UMIs were added. MiXCR was run by TCRdb on the 5' RACE reads, yielding one entry per CDR3 protein. The sample contains about 300,000 distinct CDR3 sequences, almost 4% of which appear only once. In the case of this clonotype: Antigen unknown.

The input for sequencing was PBMCs, taken 5 days after the yellow fever booster vaccination. The source is a man younger than 35 who received the YFV17D yellow fever vaccine. V usage is TRBV20-1 and J usage is TRBJ1-2, with a tentative D call TRBD1 (6 bases). CDR3 in DNA: TGCAGTGCTAGAGTTCGGACAGACTATGGCTACACCTTC. This encodes CSARVRTDYGYTF.